The 11 T cell receptor beta chains below all came from one sample that was sequenced in a study of spatial heterogeneity in lung cancer. A single record per CDR3 protein comes from TCRdb applying MiXCR to the 5' RACE reads. Of around 87,000 distinct CDR3 sequences in the sample, less than 15% were seen once. The sample's time point: sample taken at primary tumor resection. Whole RNA from tumor, nontumor lung or frozen PBMC was sequenced unsorted. The input for sequencing was PBMCs, taken at surgery. These receptors all stem from a male donor with early-stage non-small cell lung cancer.

In this sample, this clonotype turned up many times. The chain is built from TRBV7-2 and TRBJ1-5, with D possibly being TRBD1 (5 bases). Per the germline V gene, CDR1 is SGHTA and CDR2 is FQGNSA. The CDR3 contains 13 residues. V lost 5 bases and J lost 5, with 10 bases in between. For the CDR3, the DNA is TGTGCCAGCAGCCCCCAAGGGGATCAGCCCCAGCATTTT. It yields the protein CASSPQGDQPQHF.

The J gene is TRBJ1-5, the V gene TRBV6-6, with 7 bases identical to TRBD1. The CDR3 has 15 amino acids. The germline CDR1 and CDR2 sequences are MNHNY and SVGAGI (reference sequence). Unmatched junction bases numbered 6, after V lost 7 bases and J lost 0 bases. The CDR3 here is CASTRGQASNQPQHF. CDR3 DNA sequence: TGTGCCAGCACCCGAGGACAGGCTAGCAATCAGCCCCAGCATTTT.

Ten or more counts support this clonotype. The J gene is TRBJ2-5, the V gene TRBV6-2 or TRBV6-3; 9 bases match TRBD1. With 5 bases clipped from V and 3 bases from J, the junction kept 4 bases outside the gene matches. Germline CDR1 and CDR2: MNHEY and SVGEGT. This CDR3 has 14 amino acids. The CDR3 loop reads CASSDTGGEETQYF. CDR3 DNA sequence: TGTGCCAGCAGTGACACAGGGGGCGAAGAGACCCAGTACTTC.

A few counts support this clonotype. V gene TRBV10-2 combines with J gene TRBJ2-5; no firm D call. The germline V and J ends were trimmed by 3 bases and 2 bases, with 7 bases remaining between them. The CDR3 is 13 amino acids. The germline gives CDR1 WSHSY, CDR2 SAAADI. This CDR3 is CASSDARQETQYF. Here the CDR3 DNA reads TGCGCCAGCAGTGATGCTAGACAAGAGACCCAGTACTTC.

This clonotype was detected only a few times. V usage is TRBV5-1 and J usage is TRBJ1-5; D uncertain. Germline V gene lookup returns CDR1 SGHRS and CDR2 YFSETQ. V was clipped by 8 bases and J by 3 bases, with 12 bases between them. The CDR3 loop spans 13 amino acids. CDR3: CASAVNTNQPQHF. Written as DNA, the CDR3 is TGCGCCAGTGCCGTGAACACCAATCAGCCCCAGCATTTT.

This clonotype was recorded many times. The chain employs TRBV19 and TRBJ2-2; weak D call: TRBD2 (5 bases). The germline gives CDR1 LNHDA, CDR2 SQIVND (reference sequence). The ends were cut back, 6 bases at V and 0 bases at J, with 14 bases in the middle. The CDR3 sequence is 16 residues long. The CDR3 loop reads CASSDISLANTGELFF. The CDR3 DNA follows: TGTGCCAGTAGCGACATTTCACTAGCGAACACCGGGGAGCTGTTTTTT. The full variable domain, rest sourced from reference TRBV19 and TRBJ2-2, is DGGITQSPKYLFRKEGQNVTLSCEQNLNHDAMYWYRQDPGQGLRLIYYSQIVNDFQKGDIAEGYSVSREKKESFPLTVTSAQKNPTAFYLCASSDISLANTGELFFGEGSRLTVL.

The chain has TRBV5-3 and TRBJ2-5; D is unresolved. TRBV5-3 is marked as an open reading frame, function uncertain. The germline V and J ends were trimmed by 4 bases and 3 bases, with 4 bases remaining between them. CDR3 size: 11 residues. CDR3 sequence (DNA): TGTGCCAGAAGCGTCAAAGAGACCCAGTACTTC. Translated, it gives CARSVKETQYF.

This clonotype was seen many times. V gene TRBV9 combines with J gene TRBJ2-5; D is undetermined. This CDR3 has 14 residues. With 0 bases removed from V and 2 bases from J, the gap between germline ends came to 8 bases. Germline CDR1 and CDR2: SGDLS and YYNGEE. CDR3 amino acids: CASSVGGMQETQYF. In nucleotides, the CDR3 is TGTGCCAGCAGCGTAGGGGGAATGCAAGAGACCCAGTACTTC.

This clonotype was picked up a small number of times. The chain combines TRBV7-9 with TRBJ1-2, with 8 positions matching TRBD1. The CDR3 extends over 16 amino acids. The germline V gene has CDR1 SEHNR and CDR2 FQNEAQ (reference sequence). V lost 4 bases and J lost 4; bases outside the gene matches: 11. This CDR3 reads CASSSVETGDRYGYTF. In DNA form, the CDR3 reads TGTGCCAGCAGCTCTGTAGAGACAGGGGATCGCTATGGCTACACCTTC. Full variable domain (missing parts from reference TRBV7-9 and TRBJ1-2): DTGVSQNPRHKITKRGQNVTFRCDPISEHNRLYWYRQTLGQGPEFLTYFQNEAQLEKSRLLSDRFSAERPKGSFSTLEIQRTEQGDSAMYLCASSSVETGDRYGYTFGSGTRLTVV.

This clonotype was found a few times. The chain links TRBV20-1 to TRBJ2-3; 7 bases fit TRBD2. Germline V gene lookup returns CDR1 DFQATT and CDR2 SNEGSKA (reference sequence). J gave up 2 bases and V 6 bases, and 8 bases lay outside the gene matches. This CDR3 is built from 14 residues. This chain's CDR3 is CSAQGGDSTDTQYF. CDR3 nucleotides: TGCAGTGCCCAGGGAGGGGATTCCACAGATACGCAGTATTTT.

This clonotype showed up many times. J is TRBJ1-1 and V is TRBV6-2 or TRBV6-3; D is undetermined. The germline gives CDR1 MNHEY, CDR2 SVGEGT. The CDR3 is 14 amino acids. Trimming took 4 bases from V and 3 from J, leaving 12 bases between them. For the CDR3, the DNA is TGTGCCAGCAGTTCCCTCGGTAGCGACACTGAAGCTTTCTTT. This encodes CASSSLGSDTEAFF.